Each of the 24 T cell receptor beta chains below was sequenced from the same sample in a study of T cell responses to AZD1222 COVID-19 vaccine. Method: immunoSEQ multiplex PCR; TCRdb's copy keeps in-frame clones and lacks some. The data show roughly 180,000 clones, roughly 93% seen once. Here the sequenced sample was peripheral blood, taken 28 days after the second dose of the MenACWY control vaccine. The source of these receptors is an adult who received the MenACWY meningococcal vaccine as a control.

The rearrangement joins TRBV5-4 to TRBJ2-3; D perhaps matches TRBD1 (5 bases). The CDR3 extends over 13 amino acids. CDR1 SGHNT and CDR2 YYREEE come from the germline V gene (reference sequence). The V end was cut by 1 base, the J end by 13 bases, with 16 bases between. The CDR3 bases are TGTGCCAGCAGCTTGTATGACAGCGAGGCAAAGTATTTT. Translated: CASSLYDSEAKYF.

The rearrangement joins TRBV24-1 to TRBJ1-5, with 7 bases fitting TRBD1. V lost 7 bases to trimming and J lost 2 bases; unmatched junction nucleotides: 10. Germline V CDR1 and CDR2: KGHDR, SFDVKD. The CDR3 covers 16 residues. CDR3 in amino acids: CATSPRDRGGNQPQHF. The CDR3, as DNA: TGTGCCACCAGCCCCCGGGACAGAGGAGGCAATCAGCCCCAGCATTTT.

This rearrangement joins TRBV18 to TRBJ2-5; D is uncertain. This CDR3 is built from 14 residues. V was pared by 1 base and J by 0 bases, with 6 bases between. Germline V gene data show CDR1 as KGHSH and CDR2 as LQKENI. The CDR3 loop is CASSPRRNQETQYF. CDR3 in DNA: TGTGCCAGCTCACCACGACGGAACCAAGAGACCCAGTACTTC.

The chain links TRBV29-1 to TRBJ1-2; D call uncertain. V dropped 7 bases and J dropped 8 bases, with 11 bases sitting between them. CDR1 is SQVTM, CDR2 ANQGSEA, per germline. The CDR3 has 10 residues. In DNA, the CDR3 is TGCAGCGGCGCAGAGGAAGGCTACACCTTC. Its translation is CSGAEEGYTF.

To note about this clone: Other DNA sequences in this specimen translate into the identical CDR3. The chain recombines TRBV12-3 or TRBV12-4 with TRBJ1-5; no firm D call. V lost 3 bases to trimming and J lost 2 bases, with 2 bases between them. The CDR3 loop spans 12 amino acids. Here the CDR3 reads CASSLGNQPQHF. The CDR3 bases are TGTGCCAGCAGTTTGGGCAATCAGCCCCAGCATTTT.

The chain is built from TRBV5-1 and TRBJ2-2; no clear D gene. V was clipped by 5 bases and J by 2 bases, with 10 bases between them. This CDR3 is built from 14 residues. The V gene's germline CDR1 is SGHRS and CDR2 YFSETQ. The CDR3 is CASREAYNTGELFF. In DNA, the CDR3 is TGCGCCAGCAGAGAGGCGTACAACACCGGGGAGCTGTTTTTT.

The chain has TRBV7-2 and TRBJ1-1, with unresolved D. This CDR3 spans 13 amino acids. The germline gives CDR1 SGHTA, CDR2 FQGNSA. Trimming removed 8 bases from V and 1 base from J, with 11 bases in between. CDR3 sequence (DNA): TGTGCCAGCTCCCTAGCGGCGAACACTGAAGCTTTCTTT. It encodes CASSLAANTEAFF. Complete variable domain (other parts from reference TRBV7-2 and TRBJ1-1): GAGVSQSPSNKVTEKGKDVELRCDPISGHTALYWYRQSLGQGLEFLIYFQGNSAPDKSGLPSDRFSAERTGGSVSTLTIQRTQQEDSAVYLCASSLAANTEAFFGQGTRLTVV.

The gene calls are TRBV27 and TRBJ2-7; 8 bases align to TRBD1. J lost 5 bases, V lost 5 bases, and 11 bases had no gene match. CDR1 and CDR2 (germline): MNHEY, SMNVEV (reference sequence). This CDR3 is built from 15 residues. The CDR3 here is CASSGMGQAVDEQYF. The CDR3 DNA is TGTGCCAGCAGTGGGATGGGACAGGCCGTCGACGAGCAGTACTTC.

The V and J genes are TRBV10-3 and TRBJ1-6; unclear D gene. CDR3 length equals 15 residues. V lost 0 bases and J lost 10, with 13 bases in between. Germline CDR1 reads ENHRY; CDR2 reads SYGVKD. The CDR3 DNA is TGTGCCATCAGTGAGTCGGCCGGGAGCTACTCACCCCTCCACTTT. Residues: CAISESAGSYSPLHF.

This rearrangement joins TRBV6-1 to TRBJ1-5; D remains unclear. Germline CDR1 reads MNHNS; CDR2 reads SASEGT. The V end lost 1 base, the J end lost 7 bases, and 8 bases lay between the germline ends. This CDR3 contains 13 residues. CDR3 amino acids: CASSEGHLQPQHF. The CDR3, as DNA: TGTGCCAGCAGTGAAGGCCACCTGCAGCCCCAGCATTTT.

This clone was picked up one time. The CDR3 nucleotides are TGCAGCGTTGAGAAGATCATCGGAGAGACCCAGTACTTC. Translation: CSVEKIIGETQYF. V is TRBV29-1 and J is TRBJ2-5, with D hard to call. The CDR3 has 13 amino acids. Germline V gene lookup returns CDR1 SQVTM and CDR2 ANQGSEA. The V gene lost 3 bases and the J gene lost 4 bases, with 12 bases spanning the gap.

Comment on this clone: Other DNA variants within this sample encode the same CDR3. The CDR3 is CAWSVRGRPSYEQYF. The CDR3 coding sequence is TGTGCCTGGAGTGTACGGGGCAGGCCCTCCTACGAGCAGTACTTC. The chain couples TRBV30 to TRBJ2-7, with D perhaps assigned TRBD1 or TRBD2 (5 bases each). Between the trimmed V and J ends, which lost 0 bases and 0 bases, there was a span of 12 bases. This CDR3 has 15 amino acids. Per germline, CDR1 GTSNPN and CDR2 SVGIG (reference sequence).

The J gene is TRBJ1-1, the V gene TRBV7-9; the D gene is possibly TRBD1 (5 bases). CDR3 length: 14 residues. V was cut by 4 bases and J by 0 bases, with 9 bases left in between. Looked up from germline, CDR1 is SEHNR and CDR2 is FQNEAQ (reference sequence). The CDR3 DNA sequence: TGTGCCAGCAGCTCGGGACTGCTGAACACTGAAGCTTTCTTT. Amino acids: CASSSGLLNTEAFF.

This clone was observed once. The CDR3 sequence is CASSYSAGVKGTEAFF. In DNA form, the CDR3 reads TGTGCCAGCAGTTACTCGGCAGGGGTTAAGGGCACTGAAGCTTTCTTT. The genes are TRBV6-2 or TRBV6-3 and TRBJ1-1, with a possible D match to TRBD1 (6 bases). Deletions cut 0 bases from V and 4 bases from J, with 15 bases between. The CDR3 length is 16 residues. The germline CDR1 and CDR2 sequences are MNHEY and SVGEGT.

This clone occurred once. This chain links TRBV6-1 with TRBJ1-1; maybe TRBD1 (6 bases). V lost 0 bases and J lost 6, with 14 bases in between. Germline loops: CDR1 MNHNS, CDR2 SASEGT. The CDR3 totals 15 residues. The CDR3, as DNA: TGTGCCAGCAGTGAAGCAAGCGGGGGGCAGGCTGAAGCTTTCTTT. This encodes CASSEASGGQAEAFF.

The V and J genes are TRBV30 and TRBJ1-3, with D hard to call. V was trimmed by 4 bases and J by 0 bases, leaving 13 bases between them. CDR1 is GTSNPN and CDR2 is SVGIG in the germline V gene (reference sequence). This CDR3 contains 15 residues. CDR3 residues: CAWNPTIISGNTIYF. The CDR3 nucleotides are TGTGCCTGGAACCCAACGATTATCTCTGGAAACACCATATATTTT.

This chain links TRBV19 with TRBJ1-4; D is unresolved. The germline V and J ends were trimmed by 1 base and 5 bases, with 14 bases remaining between them. CDR1 and CDR2 from the germline V gene are LNHDA and SQIVND (reference sequence). The CDR3 covers 16 residues. CDR3 in DNA: TGTGCCAGTAGTATAGGGACCCTCCAAGGAAATGAAAAACTGTTTTTT. It yields the protein CASSIGTLQGNEKLFF.

This clone came up once. The chain carries TRBV15 and TRBJ1-1, with D unclear. CDR1 is LNHNV and CDR2 is YYDKDF in the germline V gene (reference sequence). This CDR3 region has 13 residues. V gave up 0 bases and J gave up 2 bases, with 4 bases separating them. As DNA, the CDR3 is TGTGCCACCAGCAGAGATAGCAACACTGAAGCTTTCTTT. Protein product: CATSRDSNTEAFF.

The gene calls are TRBV2 and TRBJ2-5; a weak D match, TRBD1 (7 bases). V lost 5 bases, J lost 0 bases, and 13 bases lay in between. This CDR3 comprises 15 residues. Germline V gives CDR1 SNHLY, CDR2 FYNNEI. The CDR3: CASSQDRTNQETQYF. For the CDR3, the DNA is TGTGCCAGCAGTCAGGACAGGACTAACCAAGAGACCCAGTACTTC.

V and J are TRBV5-4 and TRBJ1-5, with TRBD1 identical over 8 bases. This CDR3 comprises 14 residues. Germline V gene data show CDR1 as SGHNT and CDR2 as YYREEE (reference sequence). V was pared by 4 bases and J by 1 base, with 1 base of the junction left unmatched. Here the CDR3 DNA reads TGTGCCAGCAGCCGACAGGGGAGCAATCAGCCCCAGCATTTT. Its translation is CASSRQGSNQPQHF.

V and J are TRBV19 and TRBJ1-2; D remains unclear. Germline CDR1 is LNHDA and CDR2 is SQIVND (reference sequence). The CDR3 extends over 15 amino acids. The V gene lost 7 bases and the J gene lost 0 bases, with 15 bases spanning the gap. This chain's CDR3 is CASKADDGTNYGYTF. Written as DNA, the CDR3 is TGTGCCAGTAAGGCGGACGACGGAACTAACTATGGCTACACCTTC. Full variable domain (missing parts from reference TRBV19 and TRBJ1-2): DGGITQSPKYLFRKEGQNVTLSCEQNLNHDAMYWYRQDPGQGLRLIYYSQIVNDFQKGDIAEGYSVSREKKESFPLTVTSAQKNPTAFYLCASKADDGTNYGYTFGSGTRLTVV.

In nucleotides, the CDR3 is TGTGCCAGTAGTATCTCGTCGGACAGTAGCAATCAGCCCCAGCATTTT. Protein: CASSISSDSSNQPQHF. This chain connects TRBV19 to TRBJ1-5, with D possibly matching TRBD1 (6 bases). Germline V gene data show CDR1 as LNHDA and CDR2 as SQIVND (reference sequence). The CDR3 is 16 residues long. V lost 3 bases and J 0 bases, leaving 12 bases between the germline ends.

V gene TRBV30 combines with J gene TRBJ1-1; D is unclear. The V gene lost 0 bases and the J gene lost 7 bases, with 15 bases spanning the gap. The CDR3 runs 14 residues. CDR1 and CDR2 (germline): GTSNPN, SVGIG (reference sequence). CDR3 coding DNA: TGTGCCTGGAGTGTTCCCGGACGAGGCGTTGAAGCTTTCTTT. This codes for CAWSVPGRGVEAFF.

The genes are TRBV7-9 and TRBJ1-2, with TRBD1 matching over 9 bases. The germline V gene encodes CDR1 SEHNR and CDR2 FQNEAQ (reference sequence). The CDR3 covers 15 residues. V lost 0 bases, J lost 7 bases, and 6 bases stayed unmatched. CDR3 coding DNA: TGTGCCAGCAGCTTAGCGGGACAGGGCTCGTCTGGCTACACCTTC. Protein: CASSLAGQGSSGYTF.